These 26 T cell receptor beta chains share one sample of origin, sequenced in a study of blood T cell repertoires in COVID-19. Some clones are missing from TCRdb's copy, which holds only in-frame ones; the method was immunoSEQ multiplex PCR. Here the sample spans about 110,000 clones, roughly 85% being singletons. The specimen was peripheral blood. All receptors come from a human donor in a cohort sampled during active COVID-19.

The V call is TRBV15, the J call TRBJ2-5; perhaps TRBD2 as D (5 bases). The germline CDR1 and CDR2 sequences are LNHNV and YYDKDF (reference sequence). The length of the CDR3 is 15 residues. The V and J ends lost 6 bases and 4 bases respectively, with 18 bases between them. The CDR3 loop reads CATRTRLVGRETQYF. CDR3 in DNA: TGTGCCACCAGAACCCGACTGGTAGGGAGAGAGACCCAGTACTTC. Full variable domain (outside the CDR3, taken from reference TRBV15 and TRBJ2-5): DAMVIQNPRYQVTQFGKPVTLSCSQTLNHNVMYWYQQKSSQAPKLLFHYYDKDFNNEADTPDNFQSRRPNTSFCFLDIRSPGLGDTAMYLCATRTRLVGRETQYFGPGTRLLVL.

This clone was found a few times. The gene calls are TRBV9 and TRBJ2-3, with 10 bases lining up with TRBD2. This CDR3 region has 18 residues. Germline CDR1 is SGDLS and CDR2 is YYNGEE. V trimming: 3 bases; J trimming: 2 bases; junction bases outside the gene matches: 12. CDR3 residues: CASSANPGTSELTDTQYF. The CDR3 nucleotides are TGTGCCAGCAGCGCCAATCCCGGGACTAGCGAGCTCACAGATACGCAGTATTTT.

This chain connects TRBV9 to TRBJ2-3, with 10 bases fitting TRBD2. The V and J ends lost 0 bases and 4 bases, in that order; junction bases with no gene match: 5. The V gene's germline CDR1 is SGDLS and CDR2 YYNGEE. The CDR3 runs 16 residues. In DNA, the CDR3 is TGTGCCAGCAGCGTAGATCTAGCGGGAGTCCCAGATACGCAGTATTTT. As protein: CASSVDLAGVPDTQYF.

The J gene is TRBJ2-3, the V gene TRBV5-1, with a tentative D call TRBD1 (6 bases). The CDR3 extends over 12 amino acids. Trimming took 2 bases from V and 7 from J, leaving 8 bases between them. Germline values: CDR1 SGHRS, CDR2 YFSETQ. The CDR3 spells CASSLGGYTQYF. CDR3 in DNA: TGCGCCAGCAGCTTAGGGGGTTATACGCAGTATTTT.

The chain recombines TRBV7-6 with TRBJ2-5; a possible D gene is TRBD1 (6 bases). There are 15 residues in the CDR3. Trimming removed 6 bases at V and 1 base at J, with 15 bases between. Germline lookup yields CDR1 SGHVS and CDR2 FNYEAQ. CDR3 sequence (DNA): TGTGCCAGCAGTGCTACAGGGTGGTCCCAAGAGACCCAGTACTTC. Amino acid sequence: CASSATGWSQETQYF.

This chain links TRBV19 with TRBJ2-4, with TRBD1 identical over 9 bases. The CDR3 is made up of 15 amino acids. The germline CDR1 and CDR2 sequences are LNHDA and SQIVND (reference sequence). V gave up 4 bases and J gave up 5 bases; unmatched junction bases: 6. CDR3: CASSRGQGFQNIQYF. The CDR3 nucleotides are TGTGCCAGTAGTAGGGGACAGGGATTCCAAAACATTCAGTACTTC.

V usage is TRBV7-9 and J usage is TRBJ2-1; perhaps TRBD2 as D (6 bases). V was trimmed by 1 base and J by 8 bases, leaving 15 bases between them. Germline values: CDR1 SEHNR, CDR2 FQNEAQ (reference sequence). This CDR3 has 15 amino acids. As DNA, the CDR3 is TGTGCCAGCAGCTTAGGGGAGCCGGGGACTCATGAGCAGTTCTTC. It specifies CASSLGEPGTHEQFF.

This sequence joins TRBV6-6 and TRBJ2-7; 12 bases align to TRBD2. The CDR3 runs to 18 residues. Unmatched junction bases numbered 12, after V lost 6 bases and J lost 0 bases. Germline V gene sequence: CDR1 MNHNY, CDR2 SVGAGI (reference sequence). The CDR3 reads CASRRASGRAPSSYEQYF. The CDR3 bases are TGTGCCAGCAGGCGAGCTAGCGGGAGGGCCCCGAGCTCCTACGAGCAGTACTTC.

The CDR3: CASSVGSTGYYGYTF. The CDR3, as DNA: TGTGCCAGCAGTGTGGGATCCACAGGGTACTATGGCTACACCTTC. V gene TRBV6-6 combines with J gene TRBJ1-2, with D maybe TRBD1 (6 bases). Germline V CDR1 and CDR2: MNHNY, SVGAGI (reference sequence). CDR3 length: 15 amino acids. Trimming left V 5 bases short and J 3 bases short, with 16 bases between.

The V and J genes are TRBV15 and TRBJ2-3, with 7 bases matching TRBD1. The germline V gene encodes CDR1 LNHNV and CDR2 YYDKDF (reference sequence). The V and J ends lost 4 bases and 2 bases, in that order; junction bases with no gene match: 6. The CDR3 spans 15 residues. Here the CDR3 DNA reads TGTGCCACCAGCACCAACAGGGGTTTCACAGATACGCAGTATTTT. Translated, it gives CATSTNRGFTDTQYF.

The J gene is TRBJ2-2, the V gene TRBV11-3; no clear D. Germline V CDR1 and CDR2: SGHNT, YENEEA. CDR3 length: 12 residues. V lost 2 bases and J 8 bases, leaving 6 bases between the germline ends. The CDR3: CASSLYRGELFF. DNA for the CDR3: TGTGCCAGCAGCTTATACCGGGGGGAGCTGTTTTTT.

CDR3 region: CASSPRGAGVSYEQYF. CDR3 sequence (DNA): TGTGCCAGCAGCCCAAGAGGTGCAGGGGTCTCCTACGAGCAGTACTTC. V and J are TRBV4-2 and TRBJ2-7; D might be TRBD1 (6 bases). This CDR3 has 16 amino acids. CDR1 is LGHNA and CDR2 is YNFKEQ in the germline V gene. V was clipped by 4 bases and J by 0 bases, with 16 bases between them.

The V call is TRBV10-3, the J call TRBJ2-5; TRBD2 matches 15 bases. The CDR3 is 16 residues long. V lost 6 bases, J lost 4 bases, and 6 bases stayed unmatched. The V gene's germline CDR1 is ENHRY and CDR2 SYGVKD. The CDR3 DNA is TGTGCCATCAGCCAAGGGACTAGCGGGAGGCCAGAGACCCAGTACTTC. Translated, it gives CAISQGTSGRPETQYF.

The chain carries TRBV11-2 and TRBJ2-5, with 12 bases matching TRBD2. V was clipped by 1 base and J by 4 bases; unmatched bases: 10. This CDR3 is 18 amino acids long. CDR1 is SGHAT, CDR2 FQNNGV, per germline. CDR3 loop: CASSLVLAGGPKLETQYF. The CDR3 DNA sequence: TGTGCCAGCAGCTTAGTACTAGCGGGGGGCCCCAAGTTAGAGACCCAGTACTTC.

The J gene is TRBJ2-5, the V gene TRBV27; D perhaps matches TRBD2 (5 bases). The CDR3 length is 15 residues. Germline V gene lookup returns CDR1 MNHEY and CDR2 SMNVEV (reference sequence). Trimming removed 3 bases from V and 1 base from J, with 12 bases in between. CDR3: CASSLVRGVQETQYF. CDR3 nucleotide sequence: TGTGCCAGCAGTTTGGTCCGGGGAGTCCAAGAGACCCAGTACTTC.

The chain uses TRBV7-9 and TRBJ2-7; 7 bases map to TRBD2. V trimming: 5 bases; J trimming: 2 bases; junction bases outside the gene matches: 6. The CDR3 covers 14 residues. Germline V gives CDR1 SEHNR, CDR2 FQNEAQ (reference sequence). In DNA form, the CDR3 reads TGTGCCAGCAGCGATACTAGCGCGACCTACGAGCAGTACTTC. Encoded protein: CASSDTSATYEQYF.

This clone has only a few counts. The CDR3 protein is CASSPGQGSEKLFF. In DNA form, the CDR3 reads TGTGCCAGCAGCCCGGGACAGGGTAGTGAAAAACTGTTTTTT. This sequence joins TRBV7-9 and TRBJ1-4, with 9 bases lining up with TRBD1. The CDR3 loop spans 14 amino acids. With V trimmed by 5 bases and J by 7 bases, 5 bases remained unmatched. CDR1 is SEHNR and CDR2 is FQNEAQ in the germline V gene (reference sequence).

CDR3 amino acids: CSVPTSDYNEQFF. DNA of the CDR3: TGCAGCGTCCCTACTAGCGACTACAATGAGCAGTTCTTC. The chain joins TRBV29-1 to TRBJ2-1, with 7 bases lining up with TRBD2. CDR1 is SQVTM, CDR2 ANQGSEA, per germline. J gave up 3 bases and V 6 bases, and 5 bases lay outside the gene matches. The CDR3 has 13 residues.

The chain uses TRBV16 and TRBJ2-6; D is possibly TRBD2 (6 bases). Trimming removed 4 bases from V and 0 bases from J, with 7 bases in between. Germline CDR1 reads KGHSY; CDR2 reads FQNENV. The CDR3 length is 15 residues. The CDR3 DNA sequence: TGTGCCAGCAGCCTCGGGGGCTCTGGGGCCAACGTCCTGACTTTC. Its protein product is CASSLGGSGANVLTF.

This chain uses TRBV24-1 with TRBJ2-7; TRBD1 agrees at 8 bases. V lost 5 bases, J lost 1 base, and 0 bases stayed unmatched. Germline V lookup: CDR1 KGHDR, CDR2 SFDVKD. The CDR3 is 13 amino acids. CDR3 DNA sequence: TGTGCCACCAGTGGGACAGGGTCCTACGAGCAGTACTTC. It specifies CATSGTGSYEQYF.

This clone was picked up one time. The CDR3 loop is CASRHPGGRGYEQYF. In DNA form, the CDR3 reads TGTGCCAGCAGACACCCAGGGGGCCGAGGGTACGAGCAGTACTTC. V is TRBV28 and J is TRBJ2-7, with TRBD1 matching 8 bases. CDR1 is MDHEN and CDR2 is SYDVKM in the germline V gene. CDR3 length: 15 residues. J gave up 4 bases and V 6 bases, and 11 bases lay outside the gene matches.

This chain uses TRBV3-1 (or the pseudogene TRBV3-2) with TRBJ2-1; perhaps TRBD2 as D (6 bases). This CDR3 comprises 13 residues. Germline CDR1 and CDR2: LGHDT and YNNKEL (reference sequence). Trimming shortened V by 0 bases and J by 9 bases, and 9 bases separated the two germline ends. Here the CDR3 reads CASSQDRRGEQFF. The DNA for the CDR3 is TGTGCCAGCAGCCAAGACCGGCGGGGTGAGCAGTTCTTC.

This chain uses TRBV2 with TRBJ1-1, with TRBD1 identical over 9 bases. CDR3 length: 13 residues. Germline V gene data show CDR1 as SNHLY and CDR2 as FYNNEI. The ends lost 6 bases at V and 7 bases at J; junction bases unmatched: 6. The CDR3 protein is CASSGQGMGEAFF. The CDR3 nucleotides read TGTGCCAGCAGCGGACAGGGGATGGGTGAAGCTTTCTTT.

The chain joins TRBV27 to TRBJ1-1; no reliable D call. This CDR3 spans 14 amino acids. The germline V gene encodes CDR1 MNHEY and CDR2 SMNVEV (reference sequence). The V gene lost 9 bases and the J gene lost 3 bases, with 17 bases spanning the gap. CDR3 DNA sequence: TGTGCCAGTAGCTCGAGCAGATGGGACACTGAAGCTTTCTTT. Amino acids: CASSSSRWDTEAFF.

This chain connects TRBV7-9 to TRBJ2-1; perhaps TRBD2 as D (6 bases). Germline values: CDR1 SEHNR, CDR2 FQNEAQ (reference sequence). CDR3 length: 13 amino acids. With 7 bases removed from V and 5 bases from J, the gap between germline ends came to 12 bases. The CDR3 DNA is TGTGCCAGCACCTCGGGGGATAACAATGAGCAGTTCTTC. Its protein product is CASTSGDNNEQFF.

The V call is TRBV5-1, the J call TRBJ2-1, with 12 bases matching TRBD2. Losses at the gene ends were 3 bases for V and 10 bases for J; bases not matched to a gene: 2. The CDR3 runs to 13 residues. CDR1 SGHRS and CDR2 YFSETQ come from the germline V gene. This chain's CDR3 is CASSWTSGTEQFF. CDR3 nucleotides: TGCGCCAGCAGCTGGACTAGCGGGACGGAGCAGTTCTTC.